This TCR beta chain derives from a study of T cell repertoires in cytomegalovirus infection. With V trimmed by 5 bases and J by 13 bases, 4 bases remained unmatched. CDR3 length equals 12 residues. The germline CDR1 and CDR2 sequences are SGHVS and FNYEAQ. TCRdb reprocessed the reads with MiXCR, giving one entry per CDR3 protein. The sample shows about 500,000 distinct CDR3 sequences, roughly a third of them seen only once. On this clonotype itself: Its antigen is not known.

This chain links TRBV7-6 with TRBJ2-1; 11 bases agree with TRBD2. The sequences come from cultured PBMCs, collected from culture after CMV antigen stimulation. This receptor was identified in a human donor in good health (CMV status not recorded). Some clones in this sample may be carry-over from other donors' samples. In DNA, the CDR3 is TGTGCCAGCAGCCAGACTAGCGGGGCCCAGTTCTTC. Protein: CASSQTSGAQFF.